What follows describes a single T cell receptor (beta chain). These data originate in a study of blood T cell repertoires in COVID-19. Turning to the study itself: Acute and convalescent COVID-19 specimens originated in the United States, Italy and Spain. T cells, B-cell-depleted T cells, or PBMCs supplied cDNA or gDNA.

V dropped 4 bases and J dropped 1 base, with 11 bases sitting between them. The CDR3 spans 15 residues. Germline V gives CDR1 MNHEY, CDR2 SMNVEV (reference sequence). Authors' data handling: Cell counts per sample came from amplifying reference gene primers. Profiled with immunoSEQ multiplex PCR; TCRdb holds only in-frame clones, not every one. D and trimming were read from the DNA, whereas the V and J calls and clone size are those reported in that table. The sample records 55,000 to 65,000 clones, almost 85% being singletons. The sample taken for sequencing was peripheral blood. The chain links TRBV27 to TRBJ1-5, with D possibly matching TRBD1 (6 bases). The receptor comes from a man in his sixties with acute or convalescent COVID-19. The CDR3 here is CASSSGQLSNQPQHF. CDR3 sequence (DNA): TGTGCCAGCAGTTCCGGACAGCTCAGCAATCAGCCCCAGCATTTT.